Sequencing of this T cell receptor delta chain was carried out in a study of gamma delta lymphoproliferative disorders and STAT genes. Whole-study context: The LymphoTrack Dx TCRG Assay amplified gamma chains from at least 50 ng of genomic DNA. Delta libraries were made per EuroClonality-NGS working group procedure. Whole-study findings and limits: Low-frequency NGS calls may be less specific; leukemic clone sharing needs confirmation. Most major patient clonotypes were shared with at least one healthy donor.

For this clone: What it recognizes is unknown. The protein in TCRdb stems from a much larger clone and differs at residue 9 from this DNA's translation, likely a read error; here the protein is translated from the DNA.

TCRdb fed the multiplex PCR reads into CATT to redo clone calling. The table has about 1,600 delta-chain clones, around 1.2% seen once. CDR1 is TSWWSYY, CDR2 QGS, per germline. The CDR3 consists of 23 residues. V was pared by 5 bases and J by 0 bases, with 29 bases of the junction left unmatched. The receptor sequences were amplified from genomic DNA of peripheral blood mononuclear cells. Specimen: blood. V gene TRDV1 combines with J gene TRDJ1; the match to TRDD3 covers 8 bases. The sequence derives from a human donor in good health. For the CDR3, the DNA is TGTGCTCTTGGGCCCTCAGCCTCCATCCTACTTCACTGGGGGCTCAAGTACACCGATAAACTCATCTTT. Amino acids: CALGPSASILLHWGLKYTDKLIF.